The T cell receptor (beta chain) under discussion was sequenced for a study of blood T cell repertoires in COVID-19. The CDR3 sequence is 16 residues long. Germline CDR1 LGHDT, CDR2 YNNKEL (reference sequence). V lost 2 bases to trimming and J lost 2 bases, with 14 bases between them. Here immunoSEQ multiplex PCR was the method, and the copy in TCRdb shows in-frame clones only, minus some. In the table there are approximately 54,000 clones, around nine tenths of which are singletons. The chain recombines TRBV3-1 (or the pseudogene TRBV3-2) with TRBJ2-3; weak D call: TRBD2 (7 bases). The specimen was peripheral blood. This clonotype was obtained from a middle-aged man with acute or convalescent COVID-19. DNA of the CDR3: TGTGCCAGCAGCCAAAGGGGGGGACCGCACACAGATACGCAGTATTTT. This translates into CASSQRGGPHTDTQYF.